This T cell receptor (beta chain) comes out of a study of immune evolution from preneoplasia to lung adenocarcinoma. Whole-study results and caveats: Highest clonality occurred in KRAS-mutant, not EGFR-mutant or double wild-type, nodules.

Using immunoSEQ multiplex PCR, the repertoire was profiled, and TCRdb retains in-frame clones only, with some absent. The repertoire has over 11,000 clones, more than 80% of them found once; the top ten carry just under 5%. Resections took place in Japan or China from the mid-2010s to the late 2010s. Each case's diagnosis was confirmed by two pathologists on H&E. Macro-dissection enriched premalignant or tumor cells before nucleic acid extraction. Notes on this clone: Its antigen is undetermined.

Sequencing was carried out using FFPE minimally invasive lung adenocarcinoma tissue. This sequence was found in a person aged 70 to 85 with lung adenocarcinoma.

The CDR3 sequence is CASGLGTGELFF. In DNA, the CDR3 is TGTGCTAGTGGTTTGGGCACCGGGGAGCTGTTTTTT. The chain recombines TRBV12-5 with TRBJ2-2, with no clear D. V was shortened by 1 base and J by 4 bases, with 1 base between the two germline ends. In germline, CDR1 is LGHNT, CDR2 FRNRAP. The CDR3 totals 12 residues.